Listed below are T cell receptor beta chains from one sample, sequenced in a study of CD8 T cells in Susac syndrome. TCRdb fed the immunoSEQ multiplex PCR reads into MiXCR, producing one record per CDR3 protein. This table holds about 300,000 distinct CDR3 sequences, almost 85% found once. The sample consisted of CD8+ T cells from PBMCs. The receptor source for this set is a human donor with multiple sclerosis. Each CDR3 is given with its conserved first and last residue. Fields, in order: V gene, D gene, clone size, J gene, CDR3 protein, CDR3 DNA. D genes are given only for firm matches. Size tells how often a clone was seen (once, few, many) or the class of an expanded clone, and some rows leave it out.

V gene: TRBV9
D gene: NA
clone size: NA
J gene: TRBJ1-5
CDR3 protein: CASSSGLSNQPQHF
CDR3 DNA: TGTGCCAGCAGCTCGGGACTTAGCAATCAGCCCCAGCATTTT

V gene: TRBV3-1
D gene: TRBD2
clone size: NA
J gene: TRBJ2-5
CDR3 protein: CASSQEVVMPGGRETQYF
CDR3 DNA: TGTGCCAGCAGCCAAGAGGTAGTTATGCCGGGAGGTCGAGAGACCCAGTACTTC

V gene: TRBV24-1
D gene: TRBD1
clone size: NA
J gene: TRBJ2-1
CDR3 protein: CATSDRDRGHNEQFF
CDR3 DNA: TGTGCCACCAGTGACCGGGACAGGGGCCACAATGAGCAGTTCTTC

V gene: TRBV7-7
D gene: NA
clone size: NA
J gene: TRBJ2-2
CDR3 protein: CASRSSGTGELFF
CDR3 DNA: TGTGCTAGCAGGTCCTCCGGGACTGGGGAGCTGTTTTTT

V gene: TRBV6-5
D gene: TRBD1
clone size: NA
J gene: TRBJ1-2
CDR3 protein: CASSYTGGRDYGYTF
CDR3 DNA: TGTGCCAGCAGTTACACAGGGGGCAGGGACTATGGCTACACCTTC

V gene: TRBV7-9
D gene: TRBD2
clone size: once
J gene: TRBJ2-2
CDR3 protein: CASSRSAGDGELFF
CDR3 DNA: TGTGCCAGCAGCCGATCTGCGGGAGACGGGGAGCTGTTTTTT

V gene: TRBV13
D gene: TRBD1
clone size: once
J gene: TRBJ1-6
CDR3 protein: CASSPTGTGHNSPLHF
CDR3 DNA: TGTGCCAGCAGCCCGACCGGGACAGGGCATAATTCACCCCTCCACTTT

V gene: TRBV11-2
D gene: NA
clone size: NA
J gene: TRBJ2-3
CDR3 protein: CASSLLGGYTDTQYF
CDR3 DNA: TGTGCCAGCAGCCTTTTAGGGGGGTACACAGATACGCAGTATTTT

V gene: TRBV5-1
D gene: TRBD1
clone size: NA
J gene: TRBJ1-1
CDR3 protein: CASSLLDRAVEAFF
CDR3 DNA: TGCGCCAGCAGCTTGCTCGACAGGGCGGTCGAAGCTTTCTTT

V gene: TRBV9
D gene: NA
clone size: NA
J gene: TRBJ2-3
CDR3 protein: CASSVRDSWGFTDTQYF
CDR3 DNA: TGTGCCAGCAGCGTCCGGGACTCTTGGGGTTTCACAGATACGCAGTATTTT

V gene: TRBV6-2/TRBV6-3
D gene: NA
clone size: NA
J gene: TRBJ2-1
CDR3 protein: CASGLSPGGQFF
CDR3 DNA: TGTGCCAGCGGGCTTTCACCCGGTGGGCAGTTCTTC

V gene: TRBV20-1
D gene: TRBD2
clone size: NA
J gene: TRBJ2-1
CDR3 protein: CSARTGLADYNEQFF
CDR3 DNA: TGCAGTGCTAGAACCGGACTAGCGGACTACAATGAGCAGTTCTTC

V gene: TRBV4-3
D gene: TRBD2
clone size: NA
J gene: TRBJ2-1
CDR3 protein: CASSQDRTSSGAEQFF
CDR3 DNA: TGCGCCAGCAGCCAAGATAGAACCTCTAGCGGTGCGGAGCAGTTCTTC

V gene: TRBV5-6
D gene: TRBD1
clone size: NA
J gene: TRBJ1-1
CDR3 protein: CASSLDGTGLMNTEAFF
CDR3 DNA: TGTGCCAGCAGCTTGGACGGGACAGGACTCATGAACACTGAAGCTTTCTTT

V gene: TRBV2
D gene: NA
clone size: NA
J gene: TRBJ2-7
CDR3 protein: CASQSGAPILGEQYF
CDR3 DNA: TGTGCCAGCCAGTCCGGAGCCCCCATTCTAGGCGAGCAGTACTTC

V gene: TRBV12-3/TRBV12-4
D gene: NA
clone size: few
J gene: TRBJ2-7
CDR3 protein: CASSFGDSYEQYF
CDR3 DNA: TGTGCCAGCAGTTTTGGTGACTCCTACGAGCAGTACTTC

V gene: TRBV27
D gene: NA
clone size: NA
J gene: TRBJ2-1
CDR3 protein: CASSFAQRSSYNEQFF
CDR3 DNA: TGTGCCAGCAGTTTTGCCCAGCGGAGCTCCTACAATGAGCAGTTCTTC

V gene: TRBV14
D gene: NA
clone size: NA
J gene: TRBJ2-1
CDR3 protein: CASRPRGGAGISYNEQFF
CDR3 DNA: TGTGCCAGCCGTCCTAGGGGGGGGGCCGGAATCTCCTACAATGAGCAGTTCTTC

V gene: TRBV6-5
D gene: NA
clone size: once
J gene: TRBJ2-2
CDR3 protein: CASSYSLLEAGELFF
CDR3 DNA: TGTGCCAGCAGTTACTCGTTGCTAGAGGCCGGGGAGCTGTTTTTT

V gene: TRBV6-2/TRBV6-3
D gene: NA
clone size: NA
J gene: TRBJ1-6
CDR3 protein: CASSYSAWSATDAENSYNSPLHF
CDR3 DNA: TGTGCCAGCAGTTACTCAGCTTGGAGTGCGACAGATGCAGAAAATTCCTATAATTCACCCCTCCACTTT

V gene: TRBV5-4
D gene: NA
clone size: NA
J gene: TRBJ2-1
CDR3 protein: CARPGCGQFF
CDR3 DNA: TGTGCCAGGCCCGGTTGCGGGCAGTTCTTC

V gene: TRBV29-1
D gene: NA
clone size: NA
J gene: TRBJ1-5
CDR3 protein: CSVVFANQPQHF
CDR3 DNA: TGCAGCGTTGTGTTTGCAAATCAGCCCCAGCATTTT

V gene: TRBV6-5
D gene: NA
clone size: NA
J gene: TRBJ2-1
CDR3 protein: CASSPVASSYNEQFF
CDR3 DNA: TGTGCCAGCAGTCCGGTAGCGAGCTCCTACAATGAGCAGTTCTTC

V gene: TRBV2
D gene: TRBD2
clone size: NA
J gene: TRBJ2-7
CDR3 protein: CARGLAYEQYF
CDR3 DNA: TGTGCCAGAGGACTAGCCTACGAGCAGTACTTC

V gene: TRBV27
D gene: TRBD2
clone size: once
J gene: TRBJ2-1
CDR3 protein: CASSLWTSRVGSNEQFF
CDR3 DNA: TGTGCCAGCAGTTTGTGGACTAGTCGGGTAGGGAGCAATGAGCAGTTCTTC

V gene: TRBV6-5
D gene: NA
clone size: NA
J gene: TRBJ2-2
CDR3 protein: CASSYSIGLANTGELFF
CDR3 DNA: TGTGCCAGCAGTTACTCGATTGGTCTAGCGAACACCGGGGAGCTGTTTTTT

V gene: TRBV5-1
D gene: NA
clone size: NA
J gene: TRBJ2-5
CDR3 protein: CASSAPGHHLIGTQYF
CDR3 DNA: TGCGCCAGCAGCGCCCCGGGACACCACCTGATCGGGACCCAGTACTTC

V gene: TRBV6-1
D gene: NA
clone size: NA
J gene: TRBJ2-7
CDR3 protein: CASSDPPSTSTYEQYF
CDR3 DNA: TGTGCCAGCAGCGATCCCCCCTCGACGTCGACCTACGAGCAGTACTTC

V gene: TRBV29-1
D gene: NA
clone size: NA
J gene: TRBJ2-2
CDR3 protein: CSVETRVAGELFF
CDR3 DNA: TGCAGCGTTGAAACCAGGGTCGCCGGGGAGCTGTTTTTT

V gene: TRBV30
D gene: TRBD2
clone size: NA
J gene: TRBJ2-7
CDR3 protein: CAWTNWASGGYEQYF
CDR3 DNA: TGTGCCTGGACGAACTGGGCTAGCGGGGGCTACGAGCAGTACTTC

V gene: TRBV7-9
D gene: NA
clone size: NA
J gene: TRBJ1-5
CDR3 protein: CASSLGFDPRAPQHF
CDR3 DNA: TGTGCCAGCAGCTTGGGATTCGACCCTCGGGCGCCCCAGCATTTT

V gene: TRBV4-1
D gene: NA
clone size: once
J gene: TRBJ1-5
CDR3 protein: CASSQEEQSNQPQHF
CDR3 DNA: TGCGCCAGCAGCCAAGAAGAGCAGAGTAATCAGCCCCAGCATTTT

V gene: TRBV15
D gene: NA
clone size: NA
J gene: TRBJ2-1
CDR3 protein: CATSTGGEQFF
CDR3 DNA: TGTGCCACCAGCACCGGGGGTGAGCAGTTCTTC

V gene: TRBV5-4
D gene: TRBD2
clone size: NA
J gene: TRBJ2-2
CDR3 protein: CAGSGGNTGELFF
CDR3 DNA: TGTGCCGGTAGCGGGGGAAACACCGGGGAGCTGTTTTTT

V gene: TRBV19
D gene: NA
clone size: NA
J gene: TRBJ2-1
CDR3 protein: CASSLTSLSYNAQFF
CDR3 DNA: TGTGCCAGTAGTCTCACTAGTCTGTCCTACAATGCGCAGTTCTTC

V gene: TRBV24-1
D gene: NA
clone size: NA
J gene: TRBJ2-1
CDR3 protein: CATSDFPGTGEQFF
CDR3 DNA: TGTGCCACCAGTGATTTCCCGGGGACTGGGGAGCAGTTCTTC

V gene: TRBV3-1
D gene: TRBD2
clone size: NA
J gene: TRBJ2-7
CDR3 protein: CASSGGAGDYEQYF
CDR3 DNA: TGTGCCAGCAGCGGCGGTGCGGGGGACTACGAGCAGTACTTC

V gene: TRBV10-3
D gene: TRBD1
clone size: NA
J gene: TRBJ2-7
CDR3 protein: CAISGTGVVYEQYF
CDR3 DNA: TGTGCCATCAGTGGGACAGGGGTAGTCTACGAGCAGTACTTC

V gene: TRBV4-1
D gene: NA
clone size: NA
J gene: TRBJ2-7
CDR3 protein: CASSHVIESYEQYF
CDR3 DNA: TGCGCCAGCAGCCATGTAATCGAGTCCTACGAGCAGTACTTC

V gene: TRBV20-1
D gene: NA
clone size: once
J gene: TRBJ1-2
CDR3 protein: CSARVGEVDGYTF
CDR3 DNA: TGCAGTGCTAGAGTCGGGGAAGTCGATGGCTACACCTTC

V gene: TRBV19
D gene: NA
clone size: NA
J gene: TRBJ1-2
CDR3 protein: CASSQGDYGYTF
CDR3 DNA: TGTGCCAGTAGTCAGGGAGACTATGGCTACACCTTC

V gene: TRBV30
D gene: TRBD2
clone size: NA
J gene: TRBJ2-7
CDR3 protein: CAYLPSGLSYEQYF
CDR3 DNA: TGTGCCTACCTCCCTAGCGGCCTCTCCTACGAGCAGTACTTC

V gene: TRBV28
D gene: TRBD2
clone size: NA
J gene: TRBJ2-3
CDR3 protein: CASSLRTSGIRGTDTQYF
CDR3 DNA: TGTGCCAGCAGTTTAAGGACTAGCGGGATTCGGGGTACAGATACGCAGTATTTT

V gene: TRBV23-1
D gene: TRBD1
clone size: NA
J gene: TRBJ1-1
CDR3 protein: CASSLLRQGATEAFF
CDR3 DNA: TGCGCCAGCAGCCTATTGCGACAGGGGGCCACTGAAGCTTTCTTT

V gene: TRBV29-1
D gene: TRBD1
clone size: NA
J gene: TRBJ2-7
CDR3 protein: CSVEDLVIPGGDPGQYF
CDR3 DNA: TGCAGCGTTGAAGATCTGGTCATTCCAGGGGGCGATCCAGGGCAGTACTTC